This T cell receptor (beta chain) stems from a study of shared clonotypes between healthy human individuals. Study background: Plates per donor: three CD4 naive, three CD4 memory, two CD8 naive, one CD8 memory. Broader study findings: The diversity represented, both genetic and in exposure history, was limited by few donors.

Of note for this clone: Its target is unknown.

The germline gives CDR1 SGHNT, CDR2 YYREEE (reference sequence). J lost 4 bases, V lost 4 bases, and 5 bases had no gene match. The CDR3 runs 14 residues. The donor population consisted of healthy HIV-negative adults with no recent acute infections or vaccinations. Assay execution took place at the deep level. The table came from immunoSEQ multiplex PCR; TCRdb's copy has only in-frame clones and leaves some out. The table includes some 2.1 million clones, roughly 94% detected once. The origin of this receptor is a man younger than 35 in good health. Sequenced input: naive CD4+ T cells sorted from blood. This sample's subset: CD45RA+ positively selected. The J gene is TRBJ1-5, the V gene TRBV5-4, with 7 positions matching TRBD1. The CDR3 DNA is TGTGCCAGCAGCCCCGGGACAGTTAATCAGCCCCAGCATTTT. Protein: CASSPGTVNQPQHF. Together with reference TRBV5-4 and TRBJ1-5, the CDR3 gives the full variable domain: ETGVTQSPTHLIKTRGQQVTLRCSSQSGHNTVSWYQQALGQGPQFIFQYYREEENGRGNFPPRFSGLQFPNYSSELNVNALELDDSALYLCASSPGTVNQPQHFGDGTRLSIL.